The rows below give T cell receptor beta chains drawn from one sample of a study of T-cell reconstitution after alpha-beta-depleted transplantation in children. TCRdb reprocessed the PCR reads with MiXCR, giving one entry per CDR3 protein. Seen here are 500,000 to 650,000 distinct CDR3 sequences, 10% to 15% observed once, and the top ten hold 2% to 2.5%. The input for sequencing was PBMCs, mostly from graft donor cells, taken 360 days after TCRalphabeta/CD19-depleted stem cell transplant. All receptors derive from a male patient under 18 who had a stem cell transplant for acute myeloid leukemia, so the T cells may come from the graft donor. CDR3s include the opening cysteine and the closing phenylalanine or tryptophan. A D gene is named only where the DNA matches it firmly. Where a row states a size, it is once, few, many or the class of an expanded clone; other rows omit it.

v_gene	j_gene	d_gene	abundance	len	CDR3nt	CDR3aa
TRBV7-9	TRBJ2-7	TRBD2	NA	15	TGTGCCAGCAGGGGAGTAGCGGGCCCTTCCTACGAGCAGTACTTC	CASRGVAGPSYEQYF
TRBV10-3	TRBJ2-3	TRBD1	few	13	TGTGCCATCGGGGACAGGGACACAGATACGCAGTATTTT	CAIGDRDTDTQYF
TRBV6-1	TRBJ2-2	TRBD1	few	15	TGTGCCAGCAACAGGGGGCGTCGCCCCACCGGGGAGCTGTTTTTT	CASNRGRRPTGELFF
TRBV7-3	TRBJ2-7	TRBD2	NA	15	TGTGCCAGCAGCTCTATAGCGGGACCATCATACGAGCAGTACTTC	CASSSIAGPSYEQYF
TRBV20-1	TRBJ1-2	TRBD1	few	14	TGCAGTGCTACACGACAGGGTGGAAACTATGGCTACACCTTC	CSATRQGGNYGYTF
TRBV20-1	TRBJ1-5	NA	NA	14	TGCAGTGCTAGAGAGGGGGGCAGTGATCAGCCCCAGCATTTT	CSAREGGSDQPQHF
TRBV29-1	TRBJ2-5	NA	many	13	TGCAGCGTTGATGTTATTTTGTGGGAGACCCAGTACTTC	CSVDVILWETQYF
TRBV6-1	TRBJ2-7	TRBD1	few	15	TGTGCCAGCAGCTCACCCCGACAGGGGATAAACGAGCAGTACTTC	CASSSPRQGINEQYF
TRBV5-1	TRBJ1-3	NA	NA	14	TGCGCCAGCAGCTTGGTGAGCTCTGGAAACACCATATATTTT	CASSLVSSGNTIYF
TRBV4-3	TRBJ2-2	NA	NA	16	TGCGCCAGCAGCCATACGTCTTCAGCCGGCACCGGGGAGCTGTTTTTT	CASSHTSSAGTGELFF
TRBV7-8	TRBJ1-5	NA	NA	15	TGTGCCAGCACCATTAGGTCGCAGGACAATCAGCCCCAGCATTTT	CASTIRSQDNQPQHF
TRBV28	TRBJ2-5	NA	many	15	TGTGCCAGCAGTCCGAGGGCCCTAGAGGTGAAGACCCAGTACTTC	CASSPRALEVKTQYF
TRBV30	TRBJ2-6	NA	NA	18	TGTGCCTGGAGTGCTCCGGGTGGAAAACCCTCTGGGGCCAACGTCCTGACTTTC	CAWSAPGGKPSGANVLTF
TRBV20-1	TRBJ2-3	TRBD1	NA	17	TGCAGTGCTAGAGATGCCTACAGGGGGAGGAAGACAGATACGCAGTATTTT	CSARDAYRGRKTDTQYF
TRBV7-8	TRBJ1-5	NA	NA	14	TGTGCCAGCAGCTCTGACAGCATGGATCAGCCCCAGCATTTT	CASSSDSMDQPQHF
TRBV29-1	TRBJ2-2	NA	NA	13	TGCAGCGTTGAGGTTCTTCCCAGCGGGGAGCTGTTTTTT	CSVEVLPSGELFF
TRBV4-3	TRBJ2-3	NA	few	15	TGCGCCAGCAGCTATCGGCGAGCGGTATCAGATACGCAGTATTTT	CASSYRRAVSDTQYF
TRBV29-1	TRBJ2-7	NA	few	14	TGCAGCGTTGCCCTAGCGTCGAGCTCCTACGAGCAGTACTTC	CSVALASSSYEQYF
TRBV14	TRBJ2-5	TRBD1	NA	17	TGTGCCAGCAGAAGACCGGACAGGATACGCCGGAAAGAGACCCAGTACTTC	CASRRPDRIRRKETQYF
TRBV7-6	TRBJ2-3	NA	NA	15	TGTGCCAGCAGCTTAAACGCGTGGGGGGCAGATACGCAGTATTTT	CASSLNAWGADTQYF
TRBV12-3/TRBV12-4	TRBJ2-5	NA	few	16	TGTGCCAGCAGTTTTCGGCTAGCGAGGGGCCAAGAGACCCAGTACTTC	CASSFRLARGQETQYF
TRBV7-9	TRBJ2-6	NA	few	17	TGTGCCAGCAGCTTCTCCCTCTGGTCCTCTGGGGCCAACGTCCTGACTTTC	CASSFSLWSSGANVLTF
TRBV4-2	TRBJ2-1	NA	few	18	TGTGCCAGCAGCCGCTCCCACCCAAGACAGGCGGGTTACAATGAGCAGTTCTTC	CASSRSHPRQAGYNEQFF
TRBV7-9	TRBJ2-7	TRBD2	few	17	TGTGCCAGCAGCTTAGCAGTGGGAGGGACCATACCCTACGAGCAGTACTTC	CASSLAVGGTIPYEQYF
TRBV5-6	TRBJ2-1	NA	NA	14	TGTGCCAGCAGCTTGCAGGTTCGGGGGAATGAGCAGTTCTTC	CASSLQVRGNEQFF
TRBV15	TRBJ2-7	NA	many	14	TGTGCCACCAGCGGGGTAAGGAGAGCCTACGAGCAGTACTTC	CATSGVRRAYEQYF
TRBV18	TRBJ2-1	TRBD1	few	15	TGTGCCAGCTCACCAGGGTCGACAGGGAGCAATGAGCAGTTCTTC	CASSPGSTGSNEQFF
TRBV6-1	TRBJ2-7	NA	many	14	TGTGCCAGCAGTAGTTCAGGTAACTCCTACGAGCAGTACTTC	CASSSSGNSYEQYF
TRBV9	TRBJ2-7	NA	few	13	TGTGCCAGCAGCGTAGAAGCCTTTAGCGAGCAGTACTTC	CASSVEAFSEQYF
TRBV6-4	TRBJ2-4	NA	few	17	TGTGCCAGCAGTGACTCGGGGGGAGCGGGAGCCAAAAACATTCAGTACTTC	CASSDSGGAGAKNIQYF
TRBV7-3	TRBJ2-7	NA	NA	15	TGTGCCAGCAGCCCCAAACCGCGGGAACTACGCGAGCAGTACTTC	CASSPKPRELREQYF
TRBV20-1	TRBJ2-5	NA	many	11	TGCAGTGCTAGCCGGGAAGAGACCCAGTACTTC	CSASREETQYF
TRBV20-1	TRBJ2-7	TRBD2	few	14	TGCAGTGCTCGAAGGACTAGCGGGATAGACGAGCAGTACTTC	CSARRTSGIDEQYF
TRBV6-5	TRBJ2-1	TRBD2	many	15	TGTGCCAGCAGTTACTCAAGCGGGGATTGGGATGAGCAGTTCTTC	CASSYSSGDWDEQFF
TRBV29-1	TRBJ2-7	NA	many	12	TGCAGCGTTGAAGATCTAGCTCGGGAGCAGTACTTC	CSVEDLAREQYF
TRBV15	TRBJ2-7	NA	NA	13	TGTGCCACCAGCAGAGGTGGAAGCAACGAGCAGTACTTC	CATSRGGSNEQYF
TRBV28	TRBJ2-7	NA	NA	14	TGTGCCAGCAGTATATCGGGTTTAGGAGGCGAGCAGTACTTC	CASSISGLGGEQYF
TRBV7-8	TRBJ2-5	TRBD1	NA	18	TGTGCCAGCAGCTTAGCTGGGGGACAGGGGTGGATCGGAATAACCCAGTACTTC	CASSLAGGQGWIGITQYF
TRBV27	TRBJ2-1	TRBD2	few	19	TGTGCCAGCAGTTTAAGGCTAGCGGGACTGTCGGGGTTACAGAATGAGCAGTTCTTC	CASSLRLAGLSGLQNEQFF
TRBV4-2	TRBJ2-1	TRBD2	NA	17	TGTGCCAGCAGCCACAGCACTAGCGAGAGATCCTACAATGAGCAGTTCTTC	CASSHSTSERSYNEQFF
TRBV20-1	TRBJ2-5	NA	many	12	TGCAGTGCTGAACAGGGACAAGAGACCCAGTACTTC	CSAEQGQETQYF
TRBV12-3/TRBV12-4	TRBJ1-2	NA	few	14	TGTGCCAGCAGTTTAGCGCCTTTTTACTATGGCTACACCTTC	CASSLAPFYYGYTF
TRBV7-2	TRBJ2-5	TRBD2	NA	16	TGTGCCAGCAGGGGGTATCTAGCGGGAGAAGGGGAGACCCAGTACTTC	CASRGYLAGEGETQYF
TRBV6-5	TRBJ2-7	NA	few	11	TGTGCCAGCAGTACAGGACGGGAGCAGTACTTC	CASSTGREQYF
TRBV20-1	TRBJ2-1	NA	many	11	TGCAGGGCTAGTGGGTACAATGAGCAGTTCTTC	CRASGYNEQFF
TRBV20-1	TRBJ2-1	NA	many	17	TGCAGTGCTAGTGAAAATAAACTAGGCTTGGGAGTGGATGAGCAGTTCTTC	CSASENKLGLGVDEQFF
TRBV7-6	TRBJ2-4	TRBD1	few	18	TGTGCCAGCAGCCCCGGGACAGGGTTCTTGTTAGCCAAAAACATTCAGTACTTC	CASSPGTGFLLAKNIQYF
TRBV4-3	TRBJ1-1	NA	NA	13	TGCGCCAGCAGCCTTCGGTGGAACACTGAAGCTCTCTTT	CASSLRWNTEALF
TRBV29-1	TRBJ1-1	TRBD1	NA	18	TGCAGCGGCTTTGCGGGACAGGGATTGCCCGGAAGGAACACTGAAGCTTTCTTT	CSGFAGQGLPGRNTEAFF
TRBV6-2/TRBV6-3	TRBJ2-3	NA	few	13	TGTGCCAGCAGTTACGAGCAGCGATATACGCAGTATTTT	CASSYEQRYTQYF